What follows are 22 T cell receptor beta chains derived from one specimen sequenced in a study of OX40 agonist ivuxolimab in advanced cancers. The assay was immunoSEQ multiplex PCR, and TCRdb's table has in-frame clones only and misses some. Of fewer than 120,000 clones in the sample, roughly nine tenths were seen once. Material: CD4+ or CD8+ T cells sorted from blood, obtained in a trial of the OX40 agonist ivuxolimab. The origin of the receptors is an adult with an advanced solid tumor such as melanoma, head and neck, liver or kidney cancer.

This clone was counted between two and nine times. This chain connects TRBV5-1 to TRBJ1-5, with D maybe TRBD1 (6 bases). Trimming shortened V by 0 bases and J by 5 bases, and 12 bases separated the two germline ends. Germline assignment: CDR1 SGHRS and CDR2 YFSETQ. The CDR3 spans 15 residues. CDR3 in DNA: TGCGCCAGCAGCTTGGTGGGGGGGGCCCATCAGCCCCAGCATTTT. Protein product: CASSLVGGAHQPQHF.

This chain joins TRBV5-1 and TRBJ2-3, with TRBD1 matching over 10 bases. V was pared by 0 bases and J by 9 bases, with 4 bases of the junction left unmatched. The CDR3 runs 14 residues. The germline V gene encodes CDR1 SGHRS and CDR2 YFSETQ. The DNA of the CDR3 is TGCGCCAGCAGCTTGGGTGGGACAGGGGAGACGCAGTATTTT. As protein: CASSLGGTGETQYF.

The CDR3 sequence is CSVERGGPGYGYTF. In DNA form, the CDR3 reads TGCAGCGTTGAGAGGGGTGGCCCCGGCTATGGCTACACCTTC. V and J are TRBV29-1 and TRBJ1-2; the D gene is possibly TRBD1 (5 bases). Germline V gene data show CDR1 as SQVTM and CDR2 as ANQGSEA. The length of the CDR3 is 14 residues. Trimming took off 3 bases at V and 4 bases at J, with 15 bases between the two ends.

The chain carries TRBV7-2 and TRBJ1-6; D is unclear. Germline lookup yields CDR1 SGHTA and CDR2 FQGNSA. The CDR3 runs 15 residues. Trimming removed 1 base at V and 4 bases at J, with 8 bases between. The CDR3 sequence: CASSLDGRYNSPLHF. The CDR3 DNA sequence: TGTGCCAGCAGCTTAGATGGCAGATATAATTCACCCCTCCACTTT.

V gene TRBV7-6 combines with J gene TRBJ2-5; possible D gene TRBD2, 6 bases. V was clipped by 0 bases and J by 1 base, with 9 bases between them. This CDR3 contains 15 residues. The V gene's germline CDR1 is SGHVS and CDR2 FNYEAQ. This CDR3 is CASSLAGGRQETQYF. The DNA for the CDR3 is TGTGCCAGCAGCTTAGCGGGGGGACGCCAAGAGACCCAGTACTTC.

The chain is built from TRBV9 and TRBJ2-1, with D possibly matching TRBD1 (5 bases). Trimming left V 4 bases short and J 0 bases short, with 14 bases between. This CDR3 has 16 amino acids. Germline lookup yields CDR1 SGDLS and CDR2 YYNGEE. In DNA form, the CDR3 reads TGTGCCAGCAGCCCCAAGACAGATGGCTCCTACAATGAGCAGTTCTTC. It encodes CASSPKTDGSYNEQFF.

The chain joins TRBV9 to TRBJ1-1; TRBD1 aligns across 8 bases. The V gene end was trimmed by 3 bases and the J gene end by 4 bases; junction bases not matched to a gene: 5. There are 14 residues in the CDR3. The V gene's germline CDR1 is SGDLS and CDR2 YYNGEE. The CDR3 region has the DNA TGTGCCAGCAGCGCCGTAACAGGGGGCACTGAAGCTTTCTTT. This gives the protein CASSAVTGGTEAFF.

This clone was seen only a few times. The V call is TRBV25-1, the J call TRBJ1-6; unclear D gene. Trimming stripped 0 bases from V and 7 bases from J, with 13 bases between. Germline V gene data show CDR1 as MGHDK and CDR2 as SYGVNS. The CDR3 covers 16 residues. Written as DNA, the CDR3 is TGTGCCAGCAGTGAATATAACCCAAGACGGAATTCACCCCTCCACTTT. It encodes CASSEYNPRRNSPLHF.

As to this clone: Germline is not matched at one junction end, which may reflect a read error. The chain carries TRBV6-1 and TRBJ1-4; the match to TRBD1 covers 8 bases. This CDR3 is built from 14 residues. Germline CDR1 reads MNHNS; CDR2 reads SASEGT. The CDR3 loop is CAGSGTGGNEKLFF. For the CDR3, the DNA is TGTGCCGGCAGTGGAACAGGGGGTAATGAAAAACTGTTTTTT.

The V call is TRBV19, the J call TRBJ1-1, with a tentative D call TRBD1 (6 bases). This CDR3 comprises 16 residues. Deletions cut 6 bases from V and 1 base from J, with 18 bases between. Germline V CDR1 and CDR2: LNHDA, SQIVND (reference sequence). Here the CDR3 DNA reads TGTGCCAGTAGCCAAATAAATAAGGGGGGGAACACTGAAGCTTTCTTT. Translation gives CASSQINKGGNTEAFF.

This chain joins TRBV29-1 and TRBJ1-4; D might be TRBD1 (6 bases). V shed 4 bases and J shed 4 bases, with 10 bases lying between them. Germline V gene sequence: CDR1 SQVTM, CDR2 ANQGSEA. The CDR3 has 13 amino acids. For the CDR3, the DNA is TGCAGCGTTGTGCAGGGGAATAATGAAAAACTGTTTTTT. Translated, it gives CSVVQGNNEKLFF.

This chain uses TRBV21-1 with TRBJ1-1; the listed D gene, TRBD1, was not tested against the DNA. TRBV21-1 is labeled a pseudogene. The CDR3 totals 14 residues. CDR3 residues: CAIYPRDREPEAFF. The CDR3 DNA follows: TGTGCCATCTACCCCCGGGACAGGGAGCCTGAAGCTTTCTTT.

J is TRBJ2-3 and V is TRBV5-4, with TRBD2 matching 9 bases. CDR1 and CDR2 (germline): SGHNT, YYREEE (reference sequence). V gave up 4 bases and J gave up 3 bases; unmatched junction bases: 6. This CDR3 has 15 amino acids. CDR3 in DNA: TGTGCCAGCAGCAACGGACTAGCGAAAACAGATACGCAGTATTTT. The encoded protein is CASSNGLAKTDTQYF. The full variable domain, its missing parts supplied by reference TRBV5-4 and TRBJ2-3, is ETGVTQSPTHLIKTRGQQVTLRCSSQSGHNTVSWYQQALGQGPQFIFQYYREEENGRGNFPPRFSGLQFPNYSSELNVNALELDDSALYLCASSNGLAKTDTQYFGPGTRLTVL.

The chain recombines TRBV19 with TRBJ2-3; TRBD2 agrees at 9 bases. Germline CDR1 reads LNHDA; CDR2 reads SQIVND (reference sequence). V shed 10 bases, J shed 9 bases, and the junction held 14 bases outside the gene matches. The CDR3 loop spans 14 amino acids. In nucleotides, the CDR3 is TGTGCCACCCGAAAGGCCCTGAGCGGGGGGACGCAGTATTTT. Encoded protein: CATRKALSGGTQYF.

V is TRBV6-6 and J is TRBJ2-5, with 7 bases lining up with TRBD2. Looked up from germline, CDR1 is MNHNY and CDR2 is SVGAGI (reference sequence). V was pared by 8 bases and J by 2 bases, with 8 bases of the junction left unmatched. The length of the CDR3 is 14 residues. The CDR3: CASRLGGEQETQYF. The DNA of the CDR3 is TGTGCCAGCCGTTTGGGGGGGGAGCAAGAGACCCAGTACTTC.

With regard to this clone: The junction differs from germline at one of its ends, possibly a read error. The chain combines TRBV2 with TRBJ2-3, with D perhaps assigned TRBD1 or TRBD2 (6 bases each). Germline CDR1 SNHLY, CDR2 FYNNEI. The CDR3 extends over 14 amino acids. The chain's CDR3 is CASTEQGLTDTQYF. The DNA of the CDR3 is TGTGCCAGCACTGAACAGGGACTTACAGATACGCAGTATTTT.

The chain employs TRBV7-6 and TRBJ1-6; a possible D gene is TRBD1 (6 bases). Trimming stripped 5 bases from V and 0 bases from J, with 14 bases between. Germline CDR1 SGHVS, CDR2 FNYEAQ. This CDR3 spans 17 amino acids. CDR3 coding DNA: TGTGCCAGCAGCCGCAGCACAGGGAGCTCCTATAATTCACCCCTCCACTTT. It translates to CASSRSTGSSYNSPLHF.

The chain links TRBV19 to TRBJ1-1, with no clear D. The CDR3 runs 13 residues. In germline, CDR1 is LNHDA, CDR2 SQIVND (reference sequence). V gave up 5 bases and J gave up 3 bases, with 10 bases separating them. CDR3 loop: CASSYPGYTEAFF. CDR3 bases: TGTGCCAGTAGTTACCCAGGATACACTGAAGCTTTCTTT.

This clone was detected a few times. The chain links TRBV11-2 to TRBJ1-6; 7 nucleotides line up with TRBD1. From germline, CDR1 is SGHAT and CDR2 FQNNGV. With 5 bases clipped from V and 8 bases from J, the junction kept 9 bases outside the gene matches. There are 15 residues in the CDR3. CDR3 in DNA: TGTGCCAGCAGCATCCGACAGGGAACGGATTCACCCCTCCACTTT. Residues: CASSIRQGTDSPLHF.

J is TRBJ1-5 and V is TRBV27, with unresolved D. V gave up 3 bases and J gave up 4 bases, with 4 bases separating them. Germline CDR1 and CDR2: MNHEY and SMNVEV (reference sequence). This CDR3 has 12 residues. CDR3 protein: CASSFLNQPQHF. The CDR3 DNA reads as TGTGCCAGCAGTTTCCTAAATCAGCCCCAGCATTTT.

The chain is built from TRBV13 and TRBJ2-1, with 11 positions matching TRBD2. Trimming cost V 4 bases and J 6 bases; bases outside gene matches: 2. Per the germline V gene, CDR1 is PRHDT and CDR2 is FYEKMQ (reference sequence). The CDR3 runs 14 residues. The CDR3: CASSYGTSGNEQFF. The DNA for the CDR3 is TGTGCCAGCAGCTACGGGACTAGCGGCAATGAGCAGTTCTTC.

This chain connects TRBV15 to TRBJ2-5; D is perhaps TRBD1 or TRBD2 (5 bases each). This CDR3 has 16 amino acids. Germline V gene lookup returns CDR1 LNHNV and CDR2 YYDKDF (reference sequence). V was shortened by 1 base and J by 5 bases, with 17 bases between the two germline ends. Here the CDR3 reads CATSRGRGPQRETQYF. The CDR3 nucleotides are TGTGCCACCAGCAGAGGCCGGGGCCCTCAGAGGGAGACCCAGTACTTC. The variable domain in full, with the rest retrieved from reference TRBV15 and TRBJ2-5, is DAMVIQNPRYQVTQFGKPVTLSCSQTLNHNVMYWYQQKSSQAPKLLFHYYDKDFNNEADTPDNFQSRRPNTSFCFLDIRSPGLGDTAMYLCATSRGRGPQRETQYFGPGTRLLVL.